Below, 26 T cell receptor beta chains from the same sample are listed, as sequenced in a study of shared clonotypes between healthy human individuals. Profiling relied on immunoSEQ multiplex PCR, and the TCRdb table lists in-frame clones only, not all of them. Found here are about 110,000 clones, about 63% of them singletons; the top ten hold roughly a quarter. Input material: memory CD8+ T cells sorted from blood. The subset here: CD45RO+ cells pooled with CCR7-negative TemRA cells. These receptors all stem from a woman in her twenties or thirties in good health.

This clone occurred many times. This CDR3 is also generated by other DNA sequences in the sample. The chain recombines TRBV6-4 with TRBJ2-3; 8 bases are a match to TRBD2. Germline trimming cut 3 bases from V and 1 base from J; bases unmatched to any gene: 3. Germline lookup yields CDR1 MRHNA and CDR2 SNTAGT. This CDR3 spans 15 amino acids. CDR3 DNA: TGTGCCAGCAGTGAGGAAGCGGGGGGCACAGATACGCAGTATTTT. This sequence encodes CASSEEAGGTDTQYF.

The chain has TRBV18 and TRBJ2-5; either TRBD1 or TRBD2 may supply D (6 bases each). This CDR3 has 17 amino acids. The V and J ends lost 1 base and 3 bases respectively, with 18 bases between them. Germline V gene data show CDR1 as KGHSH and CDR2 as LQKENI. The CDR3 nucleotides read TGTGCCAGCTCACCACGAGCCGGCGGGACAATTAAAGAGACCCAGTACTTC. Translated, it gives CASSPRAGGTIKETQYF. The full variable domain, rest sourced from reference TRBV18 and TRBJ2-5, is NAGVMQNPRHLVRRRGQEARLRCSPMKGHSHVYWYRQLPEEGLKFMVYLQKENIIDESGMPKERFSAEFPKEGPSILRIQQVVRGDSAAYFCASSPRAGGTIKETQYFGPGTRLLVL.

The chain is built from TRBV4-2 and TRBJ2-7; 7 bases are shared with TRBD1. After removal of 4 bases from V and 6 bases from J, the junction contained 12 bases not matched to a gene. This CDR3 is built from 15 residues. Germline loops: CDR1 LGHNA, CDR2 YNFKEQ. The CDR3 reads CASSPPVGQLGEQYF. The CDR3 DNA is TGTGCCAGCAGCCCCCCCGTGGGACAGCTAGGCGAGCAGTACTTC.

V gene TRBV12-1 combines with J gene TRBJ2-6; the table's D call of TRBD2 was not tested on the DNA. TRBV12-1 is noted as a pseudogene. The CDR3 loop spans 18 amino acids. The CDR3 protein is CASSQERSGTSGANVLTF. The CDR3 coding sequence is TGTGCCAGCAGCCAAGAGCGATCGGGTACCTCTGGGGCCAACGTCCTGACTTTC.

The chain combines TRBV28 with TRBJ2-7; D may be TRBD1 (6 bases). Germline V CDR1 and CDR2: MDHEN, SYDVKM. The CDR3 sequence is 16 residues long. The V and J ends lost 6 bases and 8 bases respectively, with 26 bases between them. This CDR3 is CASSPDRTILLRQQYF. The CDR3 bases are TGTGCCAGCAGCCCTGACAGGACGATCCTCCTACGACAGCAGTACTTC.

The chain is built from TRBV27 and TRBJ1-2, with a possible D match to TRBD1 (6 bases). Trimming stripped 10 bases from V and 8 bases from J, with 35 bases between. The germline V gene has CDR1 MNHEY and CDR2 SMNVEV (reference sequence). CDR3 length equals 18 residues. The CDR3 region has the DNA TGTGCCACCAGGGGATGGGGTGCACAGGTCGGCGGACACGGAGGCTACACCTTC. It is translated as CATRGWGAQVGGHGGYTF.

CDR3: CASSPGINEQFF. CDR3 sequence (DNA): TGTGCCAGCAGTCCGGGAATTAATGAGCAGTTCTTC. The chain has TRBV6-6 and TRBJ2-1, with D possibly matching TRBD2 (5 bases). The CDR3 covers 12 residues. With 5 bases removed from V and 7 bases from J, the gap between germline ends came to 9 bases. Germline V gives CDR1 MNHNY, CDR2 SVGAGI (reference sequence).

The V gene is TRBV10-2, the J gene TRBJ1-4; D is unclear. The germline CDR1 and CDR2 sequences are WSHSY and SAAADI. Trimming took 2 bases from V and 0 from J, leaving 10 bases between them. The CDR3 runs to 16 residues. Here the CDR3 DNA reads TGCGCCAGCAGTGAGCGCGGACCGGCAACTAATGAAAAACTGTTTTTT. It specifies CASSERGPATNEKLFF.

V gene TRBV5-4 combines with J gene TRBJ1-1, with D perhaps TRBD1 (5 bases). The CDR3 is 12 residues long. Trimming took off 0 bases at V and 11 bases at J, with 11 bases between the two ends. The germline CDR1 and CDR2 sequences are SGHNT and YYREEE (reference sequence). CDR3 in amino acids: CASSLVDTLAFF. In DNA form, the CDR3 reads TGTGCCAGCAGCTTGGTGGACACTTTGGCTTTCTTT.

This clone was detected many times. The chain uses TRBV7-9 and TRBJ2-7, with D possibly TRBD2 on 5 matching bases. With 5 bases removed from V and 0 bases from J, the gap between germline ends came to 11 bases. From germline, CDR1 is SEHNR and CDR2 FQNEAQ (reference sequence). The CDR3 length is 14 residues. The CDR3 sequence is CASSGRGSSYEQYF. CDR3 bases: TGTGCCAGCAGCGGAAGAGGGAGCTCCTACGAGCAGTACTTC.

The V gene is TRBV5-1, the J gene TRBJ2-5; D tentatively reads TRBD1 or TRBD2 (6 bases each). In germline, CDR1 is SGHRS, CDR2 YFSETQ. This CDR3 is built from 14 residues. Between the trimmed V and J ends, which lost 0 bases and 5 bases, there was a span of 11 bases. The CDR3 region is CASSLVGGIETQYF. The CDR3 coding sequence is TGCGCCAGCAGCTTGGTCGGGGGCATCGAGACCCAGTACTTC.

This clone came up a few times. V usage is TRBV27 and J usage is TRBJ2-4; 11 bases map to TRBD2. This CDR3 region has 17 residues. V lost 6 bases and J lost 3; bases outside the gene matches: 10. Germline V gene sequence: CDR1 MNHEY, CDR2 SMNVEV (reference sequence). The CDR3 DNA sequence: TGTGCCAGCAGCCGAGCACTAGCGGGAGTGCGCAAAAACATTCAGTACTTC. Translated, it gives CASSRALAGVRKNIQYF.

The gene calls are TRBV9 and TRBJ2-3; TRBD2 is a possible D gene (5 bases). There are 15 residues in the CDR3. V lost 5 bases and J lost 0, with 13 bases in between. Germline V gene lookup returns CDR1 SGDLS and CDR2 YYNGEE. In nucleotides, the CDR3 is TGTGCCAGCAGTGCGGGCTTTAGCAGCACAGATACGCAGTATTTT. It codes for CASSAGFSSTDTQYF.

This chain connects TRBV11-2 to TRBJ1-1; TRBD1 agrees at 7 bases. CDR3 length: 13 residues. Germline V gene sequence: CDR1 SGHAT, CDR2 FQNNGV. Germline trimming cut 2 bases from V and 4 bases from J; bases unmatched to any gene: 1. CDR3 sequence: CASSLYRGTEAFF. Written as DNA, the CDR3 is TGTGCCAGCAGCTTATACAGGGGCACTGAAGCTTTCTTT.

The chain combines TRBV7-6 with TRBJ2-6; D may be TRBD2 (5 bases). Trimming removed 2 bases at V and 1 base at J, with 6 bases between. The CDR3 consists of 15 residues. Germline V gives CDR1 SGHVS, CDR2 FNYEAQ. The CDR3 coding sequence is TGTGCCAGCAGCTTACGGAGGTCTGGGGCCAACGTCCTGACTTTC. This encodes CASSLRRSGANVLTF.

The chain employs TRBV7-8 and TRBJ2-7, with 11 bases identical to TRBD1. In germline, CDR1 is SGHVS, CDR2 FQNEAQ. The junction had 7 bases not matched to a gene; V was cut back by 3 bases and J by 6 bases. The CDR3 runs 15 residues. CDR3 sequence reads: CASSFRDRGKFEQYF. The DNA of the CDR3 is TGTGCCAGCAGCTTTCGGGACAGGGGGAAGTTCGAGCAGTACTTC.

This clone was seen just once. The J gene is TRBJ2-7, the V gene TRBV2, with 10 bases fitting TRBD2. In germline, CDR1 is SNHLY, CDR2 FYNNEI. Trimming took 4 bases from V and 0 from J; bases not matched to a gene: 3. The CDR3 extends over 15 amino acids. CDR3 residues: CASSALAGASYEQYF. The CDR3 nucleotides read TGTGCCAGCAGTGCTCTAGCGGGAGCCTCCTACGAGCAGTACTTC.

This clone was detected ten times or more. The chain's CDR3 is CASSLWGREMSNQPQHF. Here the CDR3 DNA reads TGTGCCAGCAGTTTATGGGGGAGGGAAATGAGCAATCAGCCCCAGCATTTT. V usage is TRBV28 and J usage is TRBJ1-5, with no clear D. The CDR3 runs to 17 residues. CDR1 is MDHEN and CDR2 is SYDVKM in the germline V gene. V was trimmed by 0 bases and J by 1 base, leaving 13 bases between them.

CDR3 DNA: TGCGCCAGCAGCTTCGGACAGGGCGGCGGGGAGCTGTTTTTT. As protein: CASSFGQGGGELFF. The rearrangement joins TRBV5-1 to TRBJ2-2; 8 bases are a match to TRBD1. The CDR3 is made up of 14 amino acids. The germline gives CDR1 SGHRS, CDR2 YFSETQ. V dropped 2 bases and J dropped 7; count of bases not matched to a gene: 4.

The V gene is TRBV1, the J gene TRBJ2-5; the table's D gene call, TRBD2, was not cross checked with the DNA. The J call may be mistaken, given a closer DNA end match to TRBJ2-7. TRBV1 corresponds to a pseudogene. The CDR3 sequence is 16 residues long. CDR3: CTSSQDVGGRRSEQYF. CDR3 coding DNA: TGCACCAGCAGCCAAGATGTTGGCGGGAGGAGGTCCGAGCAGTACTTC.

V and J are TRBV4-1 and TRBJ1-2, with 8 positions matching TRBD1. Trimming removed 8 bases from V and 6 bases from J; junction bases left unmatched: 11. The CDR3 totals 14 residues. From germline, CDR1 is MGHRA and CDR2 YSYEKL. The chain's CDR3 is CASCRISDRDGYTF. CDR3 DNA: TGCGCCAGCTGCCGGATATCGGACAGGGATGGCTACACCTTC.

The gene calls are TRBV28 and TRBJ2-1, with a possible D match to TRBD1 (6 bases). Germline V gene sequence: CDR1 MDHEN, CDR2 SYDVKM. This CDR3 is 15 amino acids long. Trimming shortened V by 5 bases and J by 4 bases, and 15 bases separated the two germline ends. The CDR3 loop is CASSHTGKGYNEQFF. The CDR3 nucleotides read TGTGCCAGCAGTCATACAGGGAAGGGGTACAATGAGCAGTTCTTC.

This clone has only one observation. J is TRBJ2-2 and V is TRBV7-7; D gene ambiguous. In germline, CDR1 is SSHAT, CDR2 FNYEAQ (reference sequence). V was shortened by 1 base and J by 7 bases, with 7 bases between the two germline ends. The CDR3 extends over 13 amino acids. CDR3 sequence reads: CASSLGVFGELFF. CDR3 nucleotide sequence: TGTGCCAGCAGCTTAGGGGTTTTCGGGGAGCTGTTTTTT.

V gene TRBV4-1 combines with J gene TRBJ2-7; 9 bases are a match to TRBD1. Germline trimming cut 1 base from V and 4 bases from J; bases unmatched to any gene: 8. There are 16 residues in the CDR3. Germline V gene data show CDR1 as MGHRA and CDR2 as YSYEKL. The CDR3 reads CASSQVSTGGRYEQYF. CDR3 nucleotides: TGCGCCAGCAGCCAAGTAAGCACAGGGGGCAGGTACGAGCAGTACTTC.

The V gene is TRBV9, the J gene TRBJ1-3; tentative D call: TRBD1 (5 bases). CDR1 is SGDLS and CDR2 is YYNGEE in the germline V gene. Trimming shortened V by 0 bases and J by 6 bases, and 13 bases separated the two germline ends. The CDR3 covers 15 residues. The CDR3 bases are TGTGCCAGCAGCGTAGCTTGGGGGGTGACAAACACCATATATTTT. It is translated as CASSVAWGVTNTIYF.

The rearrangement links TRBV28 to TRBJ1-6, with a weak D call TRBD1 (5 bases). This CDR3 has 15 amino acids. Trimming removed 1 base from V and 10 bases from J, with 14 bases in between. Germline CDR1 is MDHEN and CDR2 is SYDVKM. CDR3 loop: CASSLYRRDLSPLHF. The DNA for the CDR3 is TGTGCCAGCAGTTTATACAGGCGGGATCTGTCACCCCTCCACTTT.